This T cell receptor (beta chain) was found in a study of OX40 agonist ivuxolimab in advanced cancers. Study information: Hepatocellular carcinoma, melanoma, renal cell or head and neck cancer affected the dose-escalation patients.

Baseline was the first blood sampling point, followed by cycle 4 day 1 and cycle 7 day 1. Using immunoSEQ multiplex PCR, the repertoire was profiled, and TCRdb retains in-frame clones only, with some absent. The data contain under 95,000 clones, 87% of them seen just once; the ten biggest clones take up about 1.3%. Looked up from germline, CDR1 is MNHEY and CDR2 is SMNVEV (reference sequence). The J segment lost 8 bases and the V segment lost 7 bases, leaving 11 bases of the junction unmatched. The CDR3 sequence is 16 residues long. The clonotype comes from an adult with an advanced solid tumor such as melanoma, head and neck, liver or kidney cancer. The chain employs TRBV27 and TRBJ2-2; 12 bases are shared with TRBD1. The sequenced sample was CD4+ or CD8+ T cells sorted from blood, obtained in a trial of the OX40 agonist ivuxolimab. CDR3 nucleotides: TGTGCCAGCACGAGGCCGGGACAGGGGGCGCGTGGGGAGCTGTTTTTT. Translating it yields CASTRPGQGARGELFF.